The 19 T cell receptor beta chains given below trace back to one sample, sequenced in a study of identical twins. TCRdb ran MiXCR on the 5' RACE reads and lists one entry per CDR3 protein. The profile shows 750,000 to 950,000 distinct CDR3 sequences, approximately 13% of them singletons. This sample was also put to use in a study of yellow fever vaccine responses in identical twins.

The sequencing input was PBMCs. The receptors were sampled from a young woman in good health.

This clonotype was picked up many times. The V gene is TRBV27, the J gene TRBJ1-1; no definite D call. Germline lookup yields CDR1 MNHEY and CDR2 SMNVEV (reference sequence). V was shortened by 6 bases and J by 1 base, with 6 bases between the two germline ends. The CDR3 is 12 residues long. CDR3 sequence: CASRWGNTEAFF. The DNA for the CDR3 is TGTGCCAGCAGATGGGGGAACACTGAAGCTTTCTTT.

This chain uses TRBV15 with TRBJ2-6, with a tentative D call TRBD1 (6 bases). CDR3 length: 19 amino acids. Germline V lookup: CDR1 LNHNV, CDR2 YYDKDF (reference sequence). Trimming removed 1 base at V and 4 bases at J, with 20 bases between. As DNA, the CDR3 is TGTGCCACCAGCAGAGTTTTTGCAGGGGTTACTTTGGGGGCCAACGTCCTGACTTTC. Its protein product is CATSRVFAGVTLGANVLTF.

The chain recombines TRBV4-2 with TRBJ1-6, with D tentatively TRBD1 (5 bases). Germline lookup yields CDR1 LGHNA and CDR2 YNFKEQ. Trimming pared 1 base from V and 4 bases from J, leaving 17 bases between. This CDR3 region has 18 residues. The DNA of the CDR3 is TGTGCCAGCAGCCAAGCCATCGGCGGAGGGGCTTATAATTCACCCCTCCACTTT. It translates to CASSQAIGGGAYNSPLHF.

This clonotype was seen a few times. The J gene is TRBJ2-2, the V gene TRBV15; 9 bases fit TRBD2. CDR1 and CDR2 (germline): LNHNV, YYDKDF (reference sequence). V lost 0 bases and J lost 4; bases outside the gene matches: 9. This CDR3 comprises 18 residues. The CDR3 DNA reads TGTGCCACCAGCAGAGACAGCTTAGCGGGAGCGGGCACCGGGGAGCTGTTTTTT. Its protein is CATSRDSLAGAGTGELFF.

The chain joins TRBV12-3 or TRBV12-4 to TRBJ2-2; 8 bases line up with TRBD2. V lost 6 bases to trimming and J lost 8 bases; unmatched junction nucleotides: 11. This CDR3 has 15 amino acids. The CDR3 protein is CASSWGAGGVGELFF. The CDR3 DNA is TGTGCCAGCAGCTGGGGGGCGGGAGGAGTTGGGGAGCTGTTTTTT.

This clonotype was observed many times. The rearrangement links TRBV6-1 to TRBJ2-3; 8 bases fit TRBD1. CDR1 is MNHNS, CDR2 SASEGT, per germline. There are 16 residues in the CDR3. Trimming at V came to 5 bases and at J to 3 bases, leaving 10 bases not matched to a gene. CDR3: CASSTRTGSRTDTQYF. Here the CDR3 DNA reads TGTGCCAGCAGTACCCGGACAGGGTCAAGGACAGATACGCAGTATTTT.

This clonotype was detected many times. DNA for the CDR3: TGTGCCATCAGTGGGACAGGGGTAATTTCCGAGCAGTACTTC. Protein sequence: CAISGTGVISEQYF. The chain links TRBV10-3 to TRBJ2-7; TRBD1 matches at 9 bases. There are 14 residues in the CDR3. Unmatched junction bases numbered 7, after V lost 4 bases and J lost 6 bases. Germline lookup yields CDR1 ENHRY and CDR2 SYGVKD.

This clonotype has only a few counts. CDR3 residues: CASIEGNSNQPQHF. For the CDR3, the DNA is TGTGCCAGCATCGAGGGGAATAGCAATCAGCCCCAGCATTTT. The chain has TRBV6-1 and TRBJ1-5; possibly TRBD1 for D (5 bases). The V end was cut by 7 bases, the J end by 0 bases, with 10 bases between. This CDR3 comprises 14 residues. The germline V gene encodes CDR1 MNHNS and CDR2 SASEGT.

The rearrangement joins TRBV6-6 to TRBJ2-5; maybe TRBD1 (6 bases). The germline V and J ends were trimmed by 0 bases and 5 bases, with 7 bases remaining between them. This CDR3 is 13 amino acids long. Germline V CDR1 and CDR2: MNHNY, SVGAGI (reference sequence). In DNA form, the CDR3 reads TGTGCCAGCAGTTACTCCACAGGGGAGACCCAGTACTTC. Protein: CASSYSTGETQYF.

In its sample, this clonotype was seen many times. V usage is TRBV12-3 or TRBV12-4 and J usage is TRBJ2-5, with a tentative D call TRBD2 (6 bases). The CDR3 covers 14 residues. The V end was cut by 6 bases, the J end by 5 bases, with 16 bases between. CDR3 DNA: TGTGCCAGCAGATCCCCCCGACTAGGGGAGACCCAGTACTTC. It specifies CASRSPRLGETQYF.

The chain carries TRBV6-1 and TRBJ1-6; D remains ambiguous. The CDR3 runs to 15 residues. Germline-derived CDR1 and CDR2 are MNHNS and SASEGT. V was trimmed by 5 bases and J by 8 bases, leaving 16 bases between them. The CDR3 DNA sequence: TGTGCCAGCAGTAAACCAGGCGCCTGTGATTCACCCCTCCACTTT. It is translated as CASSKPGACDSPLHF.

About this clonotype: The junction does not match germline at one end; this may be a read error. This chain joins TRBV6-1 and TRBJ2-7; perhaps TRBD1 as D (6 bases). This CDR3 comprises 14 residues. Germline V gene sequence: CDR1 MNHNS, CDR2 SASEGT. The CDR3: CASNEGDGSSEQYF. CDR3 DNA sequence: TGTGCCAGCAACGAGGGGGACGGTTCCTCCGAGCAGTACTTC.

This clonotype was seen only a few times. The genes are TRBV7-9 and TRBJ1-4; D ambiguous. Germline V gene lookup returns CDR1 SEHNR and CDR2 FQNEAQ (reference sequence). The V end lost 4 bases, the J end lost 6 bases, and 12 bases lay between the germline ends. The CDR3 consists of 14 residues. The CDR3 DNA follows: TGTGCCAGCAGCTCCGGGAAGGAATATGAAAAACTGTTTTTT. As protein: CASSSGKEYEKLFF.

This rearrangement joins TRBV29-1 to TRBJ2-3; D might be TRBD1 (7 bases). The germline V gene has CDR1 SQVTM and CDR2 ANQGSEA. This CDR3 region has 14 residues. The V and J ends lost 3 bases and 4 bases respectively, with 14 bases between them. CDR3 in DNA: TGCAGCGTTGAGGCAGGGGGGTTAGCAGATACGCAGTATTTT. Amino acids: CSVEAGGLADTQYF.

Here the CDR3 DNA reads TGTGCCAGCAGTTTCGTCGGCAAGCCGAGCGTCCTGACTTTC. This gives the protein CASSFVGKPSVLTF. The rearrangement joins TRBV27 to TRBJ2-6; D is ambiguous. The CDR3 has 14 residues. V gave up 3 bases and J gave up 12 bases, with 15 bases separating them. Germline CDR1 reads MNHEY; CDR2 reads SMNVEV (reference sequence).

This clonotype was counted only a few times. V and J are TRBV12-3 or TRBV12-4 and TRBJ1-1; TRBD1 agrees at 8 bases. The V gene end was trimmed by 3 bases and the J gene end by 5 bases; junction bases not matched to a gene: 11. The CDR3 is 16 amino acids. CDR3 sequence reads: CASSLATDRGRTEAFF. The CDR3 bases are TGTGCCAGCAGTTTGGCGACAGACAGGGGTCGAACTGAAGCTTTCTTT.

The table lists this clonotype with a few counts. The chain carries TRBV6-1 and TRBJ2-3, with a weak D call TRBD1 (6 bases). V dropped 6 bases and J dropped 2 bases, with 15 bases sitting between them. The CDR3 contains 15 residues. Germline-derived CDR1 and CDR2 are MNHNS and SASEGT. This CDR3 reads CASSRQVLDTDTQYF. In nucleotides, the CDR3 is TGTGCCAGCAGCCGACAGGTTCTGGACACAGATACGCAGTATTTT.

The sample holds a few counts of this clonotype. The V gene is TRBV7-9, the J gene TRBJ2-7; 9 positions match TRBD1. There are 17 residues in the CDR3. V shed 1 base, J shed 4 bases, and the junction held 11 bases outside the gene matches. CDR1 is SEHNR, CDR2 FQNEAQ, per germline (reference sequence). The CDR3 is CASSLGWGQGSKYEQYV. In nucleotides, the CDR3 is TGTGCCAGCAGCTTAGGGTGGGGACAGGGTTCGAAGTACGAGCAGTACGTC.

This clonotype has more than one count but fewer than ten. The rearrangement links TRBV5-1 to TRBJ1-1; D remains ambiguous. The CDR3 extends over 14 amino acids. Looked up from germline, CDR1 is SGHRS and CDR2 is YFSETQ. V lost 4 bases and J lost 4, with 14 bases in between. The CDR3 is CASSPRYASTEAFF. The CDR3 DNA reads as TGCGCCAGCAGCCCGAGGTATGCGAGCACTGAAGCTTTCTTT. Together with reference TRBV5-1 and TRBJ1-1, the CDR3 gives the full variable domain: KAGVTQTPRYLIKTRGQQVTLSCSPISGHRSVSWYQQTPGQGLQFLFEYFSETQRNKGNFPGRFSGRQFSNSRSEMNVSTLELGDSALYLCASSPRYASTEAFFGQGTRLTVV.